This is a list of T cell receptor beta chains from one sample in a study of early T cells in non-severe SARS-CoV-2 infection. MiXCR was run by TCRdb on the 5' RACE reads, yielding one entry per CDR3 protein. This sample has approximately 81,000 distinct CDR3 sequences; around 6% occur once, and the top ten carry roughly 7.8%. Sequencing was performed on whole blood. The origin of the receptors is an adult who was a healthcare worker with PCR-confirmed SARS-CoV-2 infection or an uninfected control (not recorded which). Each CDR3 is given with its conserved first and last residue. D genes are given only for firm matches. Not all rows give a size; the values are once, few, many and, for expanded clones, a class.

TRBV20-1	few	TRBJ2-1	TRBD2	CSAWELAANNEQFF	TGCAGTGCTTGGGAACTAGCGGCAAACAATGAGCAGTTCTTC
TRBV7-2	NA	TRBJ1-1	NA	CASSLAAHQNTEAFF	TGTGCCAGCAGCTTAGCGGCACACCAGAACACTGAAGCTTTCTTT
TRBV5-1	few	TRBJ2-7	NA	CASSLGLREQYF	TGCGCCAGCAGCTTGGGACTGAGGGAGCAGTACTTC
TRBV3-1	NA	TRBJ1-6	NA	CASSQDPRNNSPLHF	TGTGCCAGCAGCCAAGATCCCAGGAATAATTCACCCCTCCACTTT
TRBV5-1	many	TRBJ1-2	NA	CASSLDMGVGGYTF	TGCGCCAGCAGCTTGGATATGGGTGTGGGCGGCTACACCTTC
TRBV4-3	NA	TRBJ2-2	NA	CASSQLPRADTGELFF	TGCGCCAGCAGCCAACTTCCAAGGGCGGACACCGGGGAGCTGTTTTTT
TRBV10-1	many	TRBJ2-3	NA	CASSDAPRDTDTQYF	TGCGCCAGCAGTGATGCCCCGCGGGACACAGATACGCAGTATTTT
TRBV7-6	many	TRBJ1-1	NA	CASSLGTGNTEAFF	TGTGCCAGCAGCTTGGGGACGGGGAATACTGAAGCTTTCTTT
TRBV5-1	many	TRBJ1-1	NA	CASSRQVNTEAFF	TGCGCCAGCAGCCGCCAGGTGAACACTGAAGCTTTCTTT
TRBV12-3/TRBV12-4	many	TRBJ1-1	NA	CASSLLQVRDTEAFF	TGTGCCAGCAGTTTACTACAGGTTCGAGACACTGAAGCTTTCTTT
TRBV6-2/TRBV6-3	many	TRBJ2-6	NA	CASSIRPPGANVLTF	TGTGCCAGCAGTATTCGGCCCCCTGGGGCCAACGTCCTGACTTTC
TRBV20-1	few	TRBJ1-6	TRBD1	CSARQGAPTPLHF	TGCAGTGCTCGCCAGGGGGCGCCTACACCCCTCCACTTT
TRBV20-1	many	TRBJ2-7	NA	CSASTFGPNNYEQYF	TGCAGTGCTAGTACCTTCGGGCCCAACAACTACGAGCAGTACTTC
TRBV30	many	TRBJ1-2	NA	CAWSVRRSNYGYTF	TGTGCCTGGAGTGTACGGAGGTCCAACTATGGCTACACCTTC
TRBV29-1	medium-sized	TRBJ2-1	NA	CSHRGGFSEQFF	TGCAGCCACCGTGGAGGGTTCTCTGAGCAGTTCTTC
TRBV2	medium-sized	TRBJ2-1	NA	CASKNSNEQFF	TGTGCCAGCAAAAACAGCAATGAGCAGTTCTTC
TRBV20-1	many	TRBJ2-3	TRBD2	CSAREPGLSTDTQYF	TGCAGTGCTAGAGAACCGGGACTAAGTACAGATACGCAGTATTTT
TRBV6-5	NA	TRBJ2-1	NA	CASSYSRIQGEQFF	TGTGCCAGCAGTTACTCGAGGATACAGGGTGAGCAGTTCTTC
TRBV6-6	many	TRBJ2-6	NA	CASSPVGANVLTF	TGTGCCAGCAGCCCTGTCGGGGCCAACGTCCTGACTTTC
TRBV4-1	NA	TRBJ2-2	NA	CASSQPNTGELFF	TGCGCCAGCAGCCAACCGAACACCGGGGAGCTGTTTTTT
TRBV20-1	many	TRBJ2-1	NA	CSASGGPPLLYNEQFF	TGCAGTGCTAGTGGGGGGCCTCCCTTACTCTACAATGAGCAGTTCTTC
TRBV11-2	few	TRBJ2-2	NA	CASSLRRGENTGELFF	TGTGCCAGCAGCCTACGGAGAGGGGAAAACACCGGGGAGCTGTTTTTT
TRBV27	NA	TRBJ1-4	NA	CASRRTGNPEKLFF	TGTGCCAGCCGCCGCACAGGAAACCCAGAAAAACTGTTTTTT
TRBV29-1	many	TRBJ1-2	NA	CSSRGTNNYGYTF	TGCAGCTCAAGAGGGACAAATAACTATGGCTACACCTTC
TRBV30	NA	TRBJ2-2	NA	CAWSPQGTGELFF	TGTGCCTGGAGTCCTCAGGGAACCGGGGAGCTGTTTTTT
TRBV7-2	NA	TRBJ1-6	NA	CASSSGRSPLHF	TGTGCCAGCAGCTCGGGACGGTCACCCCTCCACTTT
TRBV4-1	NA	TRBJ2-2	TRBD1	CASSPNTGANTGELFF	TGCGCCAGCAGCCCCAACACAGGGGCCAACACCGGGGAGCTGTTTTTT
TRBV28	many	TRBJ2-7	NA	CASKEGHSYEQYF	TGTGCCAGCAAAGAGGGACACTCCTACGAGCAGTACTTC
TRBV4-1	many	TRBJ2-2	TRBD1	CASSQGQGVGELFF	TGCGCCAGCAGCCAAGGACAGGGGGTTGGGGAGCTGTTTTTT
TRBV6-5	NA	TRBJ1-2	NA	CATSRGAIYGYTF	TGTGCCACCTCAAGAGGGGCAATATATGGCTACACCTTC
TRBV5-1	many	TRBJ2-3	NA	CASSSGATVRTDTQYF	TGCGCCAGCAGCTCTGGTGCTACAGTACGCACAGATACGCAGTATTTT
TRBV5-1	few	TRBJ2-6	NA	CASSIIPSSGVLTF	TGCGCCAGCAGTATCATCCCCAGCTCAGGTGTCCTGACTTTC